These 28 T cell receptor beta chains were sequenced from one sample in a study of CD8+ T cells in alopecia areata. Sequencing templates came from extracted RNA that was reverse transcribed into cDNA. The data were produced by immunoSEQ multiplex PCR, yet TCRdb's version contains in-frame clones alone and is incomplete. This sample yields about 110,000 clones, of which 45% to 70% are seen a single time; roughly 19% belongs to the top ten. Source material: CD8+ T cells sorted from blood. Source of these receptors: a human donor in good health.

In DNA, the CDR3 is TGCGCCAGCAGTCGACAGGGCTATGGCTACACCTTC. Encoded protein: CASSRQGYGYTF. This chain connects TRBV23-1 to TRBJ1-2, with 7 positions matching TRBD1. TRBV23-1 is an ORF for which the function is uncertain. The CDR3 is 12 amino acids. V shed 4 bases, J shed 4 bases, and the junction held 0 bases outside the gene matches.

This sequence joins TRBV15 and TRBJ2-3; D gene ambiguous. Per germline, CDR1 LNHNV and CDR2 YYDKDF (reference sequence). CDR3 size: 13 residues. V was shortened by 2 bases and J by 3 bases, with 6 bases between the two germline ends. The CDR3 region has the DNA TGTGCCACCAGCAGATCACGGACAGATACGCAGTATTTT. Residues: CATSRSRTDTQYF.

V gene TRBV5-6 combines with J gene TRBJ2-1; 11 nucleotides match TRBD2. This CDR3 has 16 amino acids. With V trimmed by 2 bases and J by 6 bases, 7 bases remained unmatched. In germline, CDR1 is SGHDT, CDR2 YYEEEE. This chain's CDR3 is CASSFGLAGGANEQFF. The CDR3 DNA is TGTGCCAGCAGCTTTGGGCTAGCGGGGGGAGCCAATGAGCAGTTCTTC.

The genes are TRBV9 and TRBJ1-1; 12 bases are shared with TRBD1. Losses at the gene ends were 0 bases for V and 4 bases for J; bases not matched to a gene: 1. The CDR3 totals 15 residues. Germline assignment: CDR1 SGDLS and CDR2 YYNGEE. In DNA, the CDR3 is TGTGCCAGCAGCGTAGCGGGACAGGGGGCCACTGAAGCTTTCTTT. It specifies CASSVAGQGATEAFF.

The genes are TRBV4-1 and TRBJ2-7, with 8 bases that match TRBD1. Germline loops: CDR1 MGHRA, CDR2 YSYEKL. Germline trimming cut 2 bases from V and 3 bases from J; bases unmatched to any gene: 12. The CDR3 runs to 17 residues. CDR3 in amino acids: CASSQYNSGTGVYEQYF. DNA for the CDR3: TGCGCCAGCAGCCAATACAATTCCGGGACAGGAGTCTACGAGCAGTACTTC.

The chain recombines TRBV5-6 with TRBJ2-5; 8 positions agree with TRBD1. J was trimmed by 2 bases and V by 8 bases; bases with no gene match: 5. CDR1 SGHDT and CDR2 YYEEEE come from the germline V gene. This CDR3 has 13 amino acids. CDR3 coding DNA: TGTGCCAGTACGGACAGGGATCAAGAGACCCAGTACTTC. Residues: CASTDRDQETQYF. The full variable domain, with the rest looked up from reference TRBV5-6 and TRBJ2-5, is DAGVTQSPTHLIKTRGQQVTLRCSPKSGHDTVSWYQQALGQGPQFIFQYYEEEERQRGNFPDRFSGHQFPNYSSELNVNALLLGDSALYLCASTDRDQETQYFGPGTRLLVL.

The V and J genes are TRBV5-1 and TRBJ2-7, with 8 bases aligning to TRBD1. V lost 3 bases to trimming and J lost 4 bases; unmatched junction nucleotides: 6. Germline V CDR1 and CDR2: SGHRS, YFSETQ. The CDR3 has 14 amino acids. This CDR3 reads CASSSLDRAYEQYF. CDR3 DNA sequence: TGCGCCAGCAGCTCATTGGACAGGGCGTACGAGCAGTACTTC.

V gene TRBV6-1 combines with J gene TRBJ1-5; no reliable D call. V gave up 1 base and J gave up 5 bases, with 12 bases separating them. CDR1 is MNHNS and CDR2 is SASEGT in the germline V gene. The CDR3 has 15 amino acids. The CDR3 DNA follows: TGTGCCAGCAGTGAAGTGGGAGAGGGCCATCAGCCCCAGCATTTT. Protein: CASSEVGEGHQPQHF.

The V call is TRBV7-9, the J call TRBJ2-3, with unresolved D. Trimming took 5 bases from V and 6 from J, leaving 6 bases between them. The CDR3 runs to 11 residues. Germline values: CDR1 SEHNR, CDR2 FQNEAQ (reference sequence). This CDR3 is CASSGPDTQYF. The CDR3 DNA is TGTGCCAGCAGCGGGCCCGATACGCAGTATTTT.

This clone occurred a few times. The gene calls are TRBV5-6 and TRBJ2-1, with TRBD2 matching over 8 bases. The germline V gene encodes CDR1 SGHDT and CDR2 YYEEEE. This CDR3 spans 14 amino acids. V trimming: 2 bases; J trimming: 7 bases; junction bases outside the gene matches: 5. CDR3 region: CASSFQRGWNEQFF. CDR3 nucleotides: TGTGCCAGCAGCTTCCAGCGGGGGTGGAATGAGCAGTTCTTC.

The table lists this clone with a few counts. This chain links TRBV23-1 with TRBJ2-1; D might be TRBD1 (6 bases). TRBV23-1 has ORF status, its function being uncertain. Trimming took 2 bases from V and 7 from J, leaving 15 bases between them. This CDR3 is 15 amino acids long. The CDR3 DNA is TGCGCCAGCAGTCAAAGGCAGGGGATTCGGAATGAGCAGTTCTTC. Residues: CASSQRQGIRNEQFF.

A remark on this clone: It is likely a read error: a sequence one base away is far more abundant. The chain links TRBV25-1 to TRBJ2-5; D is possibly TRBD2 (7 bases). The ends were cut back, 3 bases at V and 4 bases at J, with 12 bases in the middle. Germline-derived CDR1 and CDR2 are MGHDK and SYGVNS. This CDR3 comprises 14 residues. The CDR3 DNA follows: TGTGCCAGCAGTGAGGGGGGGCATAGAGAGACCCAGTACTTC. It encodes CASSEGGHRETQYF.

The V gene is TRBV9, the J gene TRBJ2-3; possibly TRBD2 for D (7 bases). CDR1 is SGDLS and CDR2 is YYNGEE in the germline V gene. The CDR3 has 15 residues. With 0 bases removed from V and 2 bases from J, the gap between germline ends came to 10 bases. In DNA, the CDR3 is TGTGCCAGCAGCGTAGCGGGGGGCCTCACAGATACGCAGTATTTT. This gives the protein CASSVAGGLTDTQYF.

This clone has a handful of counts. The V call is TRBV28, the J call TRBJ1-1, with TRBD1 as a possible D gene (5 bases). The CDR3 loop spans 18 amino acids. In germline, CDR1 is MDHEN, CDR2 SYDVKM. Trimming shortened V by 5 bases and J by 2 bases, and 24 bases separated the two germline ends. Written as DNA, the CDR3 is TGTGCCAGCAGTCCCCCCTGGGGGGTCCGAAGTTTCAACACTGAAGCTTTCTTT. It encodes CASSPPWGVRSFNTEAFF.

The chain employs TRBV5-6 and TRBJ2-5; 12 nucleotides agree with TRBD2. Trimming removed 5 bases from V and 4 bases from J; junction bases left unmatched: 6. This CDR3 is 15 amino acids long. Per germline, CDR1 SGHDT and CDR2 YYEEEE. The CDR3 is CASSIGLAGSETQYF. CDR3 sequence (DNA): TGTGCCAGCAGTATCGGACTAGCGGGGTCAGAGACCCAGTACTTC.

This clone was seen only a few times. In nucleotides, the CDR3 is TGCGCCAGCAGCCAAGGGGGGACAGTACCGGGATCACCCCTCCACTTT. It specifies CASSQGGTVPGSPLHF. This sequence joins TRBV4-3 and TRBJ1-6, with TRBD1 matching over 7 bases. Germline loops: CDR1 LGHNA, CDR2 YSLEER. V lost 1 base and J lost 10; bases outside the gene matches: 10. The CDR3 loop spans 16 amino acids.

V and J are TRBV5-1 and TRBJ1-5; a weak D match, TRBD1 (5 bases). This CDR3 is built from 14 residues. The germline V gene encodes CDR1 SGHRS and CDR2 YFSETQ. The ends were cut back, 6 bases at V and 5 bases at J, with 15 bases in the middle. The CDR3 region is CASKEGQGHQPQHF. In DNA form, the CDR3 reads TGCGCCAGCAAAGAAGGTCAGGGCCATCAGCCCCAGCATTTT.

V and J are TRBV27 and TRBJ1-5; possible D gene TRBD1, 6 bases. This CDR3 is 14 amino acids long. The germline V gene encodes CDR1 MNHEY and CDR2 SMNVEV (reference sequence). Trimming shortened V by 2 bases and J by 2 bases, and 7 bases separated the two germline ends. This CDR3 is CASSLHRGNQPQHF. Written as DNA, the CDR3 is TGTGCCAGCAGTTTACACAGGGGCAATCAGCCCCAGCATTTT.

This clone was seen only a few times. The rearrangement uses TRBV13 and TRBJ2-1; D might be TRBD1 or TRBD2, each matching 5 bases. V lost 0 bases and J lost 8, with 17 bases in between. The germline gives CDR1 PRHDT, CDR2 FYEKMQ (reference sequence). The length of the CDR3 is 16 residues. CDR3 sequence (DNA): TGTGCCAGCAGCTTAGGAAGAGGACAAGCGGCCCATGAGCAGTTCTTC. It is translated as CASSLGRGQAAHEQFF.

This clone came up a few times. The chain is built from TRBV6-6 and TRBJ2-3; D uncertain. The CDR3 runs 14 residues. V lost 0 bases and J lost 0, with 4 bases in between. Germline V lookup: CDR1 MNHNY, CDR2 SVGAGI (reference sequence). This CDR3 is CASSYSDSTDTQYF. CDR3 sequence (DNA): TGTGCCAGCAGTTACTCAGACAGCACAGATACGCAGTATTTT.

This CDR3 is CASSVEEGPRETQYF. The DNA of the CDR3 is TGTGCCAGCAGCGTAGAGGAGGGCCCCCGGGAGACCCAGTACTTC. The chain is built from TRBV9 and TRBJ2-5, with a tentative D call TRBD2 (6 bases). V lost 0 bases and J 5 bases, leaving 14 bases between the germline ends. CDR1 is SGDLS, CDR2 YYNGEE, per germline. The CDR3 is 15 residues long.

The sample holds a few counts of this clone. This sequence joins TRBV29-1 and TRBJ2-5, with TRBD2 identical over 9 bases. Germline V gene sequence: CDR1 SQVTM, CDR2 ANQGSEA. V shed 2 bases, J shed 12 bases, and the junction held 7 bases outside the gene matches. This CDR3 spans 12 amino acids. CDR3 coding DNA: TGCAGCGTTGAACCAGCGGGGGGCCGAAAGTACTTC. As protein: CSVEPAGGRKYF.

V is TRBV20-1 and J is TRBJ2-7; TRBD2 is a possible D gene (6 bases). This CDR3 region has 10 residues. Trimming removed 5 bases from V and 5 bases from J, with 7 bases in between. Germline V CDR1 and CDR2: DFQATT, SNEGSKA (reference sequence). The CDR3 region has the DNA TGCAGTGCTCGCGGGGACGAGCAGTACTTC. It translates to CSARGDEQYF.

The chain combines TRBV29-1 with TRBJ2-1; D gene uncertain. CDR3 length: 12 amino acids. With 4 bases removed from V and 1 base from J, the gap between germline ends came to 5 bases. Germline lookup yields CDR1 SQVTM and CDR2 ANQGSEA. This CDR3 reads CSVGRSYNEQFF. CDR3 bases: TGCAGCGTTGGTCGGTCCTACAATGAGCAGTTCTTC.

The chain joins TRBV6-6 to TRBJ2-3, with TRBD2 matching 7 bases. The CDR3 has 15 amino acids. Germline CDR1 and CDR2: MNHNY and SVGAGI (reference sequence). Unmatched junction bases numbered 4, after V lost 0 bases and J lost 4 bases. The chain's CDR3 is CASSYSGGNSDTQYF. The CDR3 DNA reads TGTGCCAGCAGTTACTCCGGGGGGAATTCAGATACGCAGTATTTT.

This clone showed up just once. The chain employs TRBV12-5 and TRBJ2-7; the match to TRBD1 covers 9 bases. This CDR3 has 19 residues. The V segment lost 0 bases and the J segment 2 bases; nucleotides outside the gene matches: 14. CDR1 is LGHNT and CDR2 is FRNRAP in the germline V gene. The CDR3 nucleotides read TGTGCTAGTGGTTTGGTTCACCCTCCGGGACAGGGTGTCCCCTACGAGCAGTACTTC. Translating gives CASGLVHPPGQGVPYEQYF. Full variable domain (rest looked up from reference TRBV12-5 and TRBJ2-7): DARVTQTPRHKVTEMGQEVTMRCQPILGHNTVFWYRQTMMQGLELLAYFRNRAPLDDSGMPKDRFSAEMPDATLATLKIQPSEPRDSAVYFCASGLVHPPGQGVPYEQYFGPGTRLTVT.

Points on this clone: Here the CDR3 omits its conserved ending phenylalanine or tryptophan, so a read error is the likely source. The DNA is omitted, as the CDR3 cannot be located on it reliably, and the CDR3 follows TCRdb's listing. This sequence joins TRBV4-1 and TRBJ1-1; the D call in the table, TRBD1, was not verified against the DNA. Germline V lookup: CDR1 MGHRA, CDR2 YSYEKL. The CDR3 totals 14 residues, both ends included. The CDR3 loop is CASSQAGRDNPSMM.

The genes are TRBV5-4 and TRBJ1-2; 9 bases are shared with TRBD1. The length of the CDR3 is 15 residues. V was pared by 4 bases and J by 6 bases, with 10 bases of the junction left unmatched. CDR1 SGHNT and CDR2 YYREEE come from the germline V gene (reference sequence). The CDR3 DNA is TGTGCCAGCAGCGTGACGGGACAGGGCATAGATGGCTACACCTTC. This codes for CASSVTGQGIDGYTF.